Below, one T cell receptor (beta chain) is given with its context. Its antigen is as yet unknown. V dropped 0 bases and J dropped 3 bases, with 6 bases sitting between them. Germline assignment: CDR1 MGHRA and CDR2 YSYEKL. This CDR3 has 13 amino acids. This entry comes from a study of T-cell memory formation after mild COVID-19. General study points: The study found contracting CD4+ clones mainly in CM and EM and contracting CD8+ clones in EMRA. Some responding clones appeared in pre-infection memory, suggesting cross-reactive memory joined.

TCRdb re-derived calls from the 5' RACE reads in MiXCR, one entry per CDR3 protein. Of 80,000 to 90,000 distinct CDR3 sequences in the sample, approximately 23% were seen once. The TCR was taken from a man between 18 and 35 years old who had mild COVID-19 (a few samples of this study predate the infection). Cell type and time point are not known. The genes are TRBV4-1 and TRBJ2-7; D possibly corresponds to TRBD1 (5 bases). The sequenced material came from PBMCs or a T cell subset sorted from them (not recorded which). The CDR3 DNA follows: TGCGCCAGCAGCCAAGATGACAGCTACGAGCAGTACTTC. Its translation is CASSQDDSYEQYF.